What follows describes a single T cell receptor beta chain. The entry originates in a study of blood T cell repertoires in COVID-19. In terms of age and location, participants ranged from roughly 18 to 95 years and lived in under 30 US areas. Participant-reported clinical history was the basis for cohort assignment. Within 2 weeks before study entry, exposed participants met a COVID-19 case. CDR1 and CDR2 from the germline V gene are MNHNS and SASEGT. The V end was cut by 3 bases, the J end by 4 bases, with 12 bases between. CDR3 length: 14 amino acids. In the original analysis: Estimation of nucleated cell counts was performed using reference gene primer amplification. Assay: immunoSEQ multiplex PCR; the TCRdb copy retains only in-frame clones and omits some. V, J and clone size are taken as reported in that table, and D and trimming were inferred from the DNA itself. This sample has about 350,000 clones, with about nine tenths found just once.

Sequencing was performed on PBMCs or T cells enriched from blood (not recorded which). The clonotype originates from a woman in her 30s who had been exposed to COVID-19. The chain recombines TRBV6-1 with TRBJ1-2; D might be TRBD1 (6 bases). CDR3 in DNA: TGTGCCAGCAGTGATGGGGGCGCCGGCTATGGCTACACCTTC. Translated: CASSDGGAGYGYTF.